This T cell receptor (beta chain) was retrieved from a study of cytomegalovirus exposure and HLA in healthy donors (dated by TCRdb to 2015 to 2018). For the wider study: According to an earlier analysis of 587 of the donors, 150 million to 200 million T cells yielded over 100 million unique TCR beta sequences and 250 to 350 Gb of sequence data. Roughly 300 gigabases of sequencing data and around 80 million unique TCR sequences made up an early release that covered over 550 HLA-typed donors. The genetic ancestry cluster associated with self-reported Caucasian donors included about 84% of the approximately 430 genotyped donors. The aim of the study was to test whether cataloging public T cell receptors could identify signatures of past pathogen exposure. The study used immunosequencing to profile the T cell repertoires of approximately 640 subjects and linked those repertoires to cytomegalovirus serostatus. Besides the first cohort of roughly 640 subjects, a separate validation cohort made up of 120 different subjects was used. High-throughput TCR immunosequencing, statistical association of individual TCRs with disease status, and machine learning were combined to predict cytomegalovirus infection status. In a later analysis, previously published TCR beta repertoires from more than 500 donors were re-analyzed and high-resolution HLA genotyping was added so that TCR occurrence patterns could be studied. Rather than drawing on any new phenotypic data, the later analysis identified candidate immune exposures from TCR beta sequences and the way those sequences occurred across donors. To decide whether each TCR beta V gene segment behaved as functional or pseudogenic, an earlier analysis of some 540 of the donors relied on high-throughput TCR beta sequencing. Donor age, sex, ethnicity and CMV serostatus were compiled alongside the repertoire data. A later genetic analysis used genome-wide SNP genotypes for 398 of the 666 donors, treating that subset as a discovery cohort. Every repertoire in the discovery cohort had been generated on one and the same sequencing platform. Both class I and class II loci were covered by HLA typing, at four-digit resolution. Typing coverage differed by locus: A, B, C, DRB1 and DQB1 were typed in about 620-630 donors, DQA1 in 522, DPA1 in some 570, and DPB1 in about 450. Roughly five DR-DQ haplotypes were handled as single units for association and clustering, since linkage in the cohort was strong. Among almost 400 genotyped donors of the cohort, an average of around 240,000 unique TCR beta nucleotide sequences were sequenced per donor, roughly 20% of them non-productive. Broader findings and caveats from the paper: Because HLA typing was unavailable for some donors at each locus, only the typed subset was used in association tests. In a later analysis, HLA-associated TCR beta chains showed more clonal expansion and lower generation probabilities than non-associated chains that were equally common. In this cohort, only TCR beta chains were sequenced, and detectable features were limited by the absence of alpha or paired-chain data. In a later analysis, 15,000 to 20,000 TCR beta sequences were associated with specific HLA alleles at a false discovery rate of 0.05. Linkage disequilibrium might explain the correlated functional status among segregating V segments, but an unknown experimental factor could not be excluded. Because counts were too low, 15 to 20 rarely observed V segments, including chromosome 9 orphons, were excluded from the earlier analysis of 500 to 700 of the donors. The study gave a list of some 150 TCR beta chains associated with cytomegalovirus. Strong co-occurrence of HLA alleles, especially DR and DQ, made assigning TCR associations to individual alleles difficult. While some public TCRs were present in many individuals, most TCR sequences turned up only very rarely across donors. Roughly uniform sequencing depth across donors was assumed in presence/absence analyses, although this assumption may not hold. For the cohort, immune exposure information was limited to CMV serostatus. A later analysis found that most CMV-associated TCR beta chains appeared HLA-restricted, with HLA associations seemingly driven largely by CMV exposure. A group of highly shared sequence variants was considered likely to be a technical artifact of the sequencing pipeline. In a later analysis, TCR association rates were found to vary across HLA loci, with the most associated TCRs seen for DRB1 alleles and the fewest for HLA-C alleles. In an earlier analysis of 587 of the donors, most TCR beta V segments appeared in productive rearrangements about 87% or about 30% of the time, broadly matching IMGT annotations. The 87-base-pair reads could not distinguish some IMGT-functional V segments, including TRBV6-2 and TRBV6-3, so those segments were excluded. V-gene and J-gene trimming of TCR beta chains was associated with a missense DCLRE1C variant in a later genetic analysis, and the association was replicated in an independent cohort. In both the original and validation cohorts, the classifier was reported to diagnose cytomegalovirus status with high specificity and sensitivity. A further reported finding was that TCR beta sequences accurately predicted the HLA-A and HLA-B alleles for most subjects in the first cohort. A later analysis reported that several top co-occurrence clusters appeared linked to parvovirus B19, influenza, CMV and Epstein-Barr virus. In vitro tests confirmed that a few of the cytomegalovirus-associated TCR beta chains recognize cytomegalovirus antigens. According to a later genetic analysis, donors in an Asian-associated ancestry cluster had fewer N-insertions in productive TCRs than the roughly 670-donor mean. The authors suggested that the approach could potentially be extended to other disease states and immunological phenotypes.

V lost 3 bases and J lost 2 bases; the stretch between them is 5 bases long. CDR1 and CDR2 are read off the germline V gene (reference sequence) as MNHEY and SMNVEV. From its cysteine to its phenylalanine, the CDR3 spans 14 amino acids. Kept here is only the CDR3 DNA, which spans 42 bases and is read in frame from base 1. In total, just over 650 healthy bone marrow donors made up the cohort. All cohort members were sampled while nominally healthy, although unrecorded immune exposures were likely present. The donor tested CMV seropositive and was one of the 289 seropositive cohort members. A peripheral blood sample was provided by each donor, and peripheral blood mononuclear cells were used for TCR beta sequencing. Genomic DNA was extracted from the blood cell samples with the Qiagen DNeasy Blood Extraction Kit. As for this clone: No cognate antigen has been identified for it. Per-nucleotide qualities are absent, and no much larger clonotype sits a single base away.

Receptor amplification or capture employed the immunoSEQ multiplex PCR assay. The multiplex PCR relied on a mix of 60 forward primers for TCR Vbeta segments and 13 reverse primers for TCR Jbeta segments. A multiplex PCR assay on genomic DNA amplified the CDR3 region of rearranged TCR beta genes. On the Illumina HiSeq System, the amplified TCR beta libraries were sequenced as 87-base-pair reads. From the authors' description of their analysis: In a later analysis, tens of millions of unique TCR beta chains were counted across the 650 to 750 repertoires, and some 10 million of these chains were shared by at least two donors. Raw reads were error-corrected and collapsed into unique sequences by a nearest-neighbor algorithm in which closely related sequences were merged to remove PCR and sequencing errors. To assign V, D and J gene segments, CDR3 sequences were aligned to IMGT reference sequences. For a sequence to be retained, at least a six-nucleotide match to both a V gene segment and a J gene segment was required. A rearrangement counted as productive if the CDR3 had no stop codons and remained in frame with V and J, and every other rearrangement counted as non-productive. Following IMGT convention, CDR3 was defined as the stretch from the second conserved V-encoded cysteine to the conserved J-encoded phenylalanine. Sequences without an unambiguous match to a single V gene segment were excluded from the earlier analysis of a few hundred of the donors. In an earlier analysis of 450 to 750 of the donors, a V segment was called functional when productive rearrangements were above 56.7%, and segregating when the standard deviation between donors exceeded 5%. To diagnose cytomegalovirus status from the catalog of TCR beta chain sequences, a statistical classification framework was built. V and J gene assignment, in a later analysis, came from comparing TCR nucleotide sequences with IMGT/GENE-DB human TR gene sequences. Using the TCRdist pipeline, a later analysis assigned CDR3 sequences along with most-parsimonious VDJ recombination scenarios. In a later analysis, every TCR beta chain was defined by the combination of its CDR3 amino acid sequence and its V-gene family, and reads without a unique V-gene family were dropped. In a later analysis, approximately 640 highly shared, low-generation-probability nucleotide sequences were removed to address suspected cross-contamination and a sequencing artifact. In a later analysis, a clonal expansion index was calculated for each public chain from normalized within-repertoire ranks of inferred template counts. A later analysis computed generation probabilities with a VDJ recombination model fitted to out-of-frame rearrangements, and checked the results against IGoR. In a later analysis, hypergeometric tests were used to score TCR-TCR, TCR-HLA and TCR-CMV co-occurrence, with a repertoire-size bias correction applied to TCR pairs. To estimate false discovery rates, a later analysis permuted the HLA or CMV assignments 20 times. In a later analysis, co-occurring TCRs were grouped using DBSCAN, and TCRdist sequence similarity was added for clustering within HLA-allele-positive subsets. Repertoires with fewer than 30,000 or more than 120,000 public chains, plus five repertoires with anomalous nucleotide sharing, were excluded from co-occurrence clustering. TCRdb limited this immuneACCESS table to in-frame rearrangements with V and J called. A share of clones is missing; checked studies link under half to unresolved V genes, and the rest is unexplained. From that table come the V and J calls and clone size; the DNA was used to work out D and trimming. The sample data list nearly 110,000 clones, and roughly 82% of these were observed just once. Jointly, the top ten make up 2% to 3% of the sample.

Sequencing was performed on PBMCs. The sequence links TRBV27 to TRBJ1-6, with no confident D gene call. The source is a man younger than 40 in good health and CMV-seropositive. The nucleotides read TGTGCCAGCAGTTTCCAGACCTATAATTCACCCCTCCACTTT. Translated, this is CASSFQTYNSPLHF.